This TCR beta chain was profiled in a study of blood T cell repertoires in COVID-19. The wider study: The cDNA or gDNA used as material had been derived from T cells, B-cell-depleted T cells, or PBMCs.

This CDR3 has 14 amino acids. The germline V gene encodes CDR1 MDHEN and CDR2 SYDVKM. V was pared by 4 bases and J by 1 base, with 3 bases of the junction left unmatched. As handled by the study authors: Nucleated cell counts were estimated from reference gene primer amplification. The data were produced by immunoSEQ multiplex PCR, yet TCRdb's version contains in-frame clones alone and is incomplete. The V and J calls and clone size are taken from that table; D and trimming were inferred from the DNA. The table includes 250,000 to 350,000 clones, approximately 90% detected once. The sequence came from a woman aged 55-75 years with acute or convalescent COVID-19. Specimen: peripheral blood. V usage is TRBV28 and J usage is TRBJ2-7; 8 nucleotides align to TRBD1. The CDR3 DNA sequence: TGTGCCAGCAGTTCCTGGACAGGGTCCTACGAGCAGTACTTC. It codes for CASSSWTGSYEQYF.